This TCR beta chain was found in a study of patients and donors after allogeneic stem cell transplantation. MiXCR, run by TCRdb on the RT-PCR reads, gives a single entry per CDR3 protein. The sample consists of approximately 27,000 distinct CDR3 sequences, roughly 8% of them appearing once. With V trimmed by 2 bases and J by 4 bases, 7 bases remained unmatched. Germline V gene lookup returns CDR1 MNHEY and CDR2 SVGAGI. The CDR3 loop spans 16 amino acids. Sequenced input: blood, either unsorted or a sorted T cell fraction (not recorded which). This sequence originates from a human donor who was either an allogeneic HSCT recipient or a stem cell or donor lymphocyte infusion donor (not recorded which). It is not recorded whose cells these are; they may come from a transplant donor. The chain has TRBV6-5 and TRBJ2-5, with 10 bases aligning to TRBD1. The CDR3 region has the DNA TGTGCCAGCAGTTACCAGCCGACAGGGGGCGTAGAGACCCAGTACTTC. It is translated as CASSYQPTGGVETQYF.